These 6 T cell receptor beta chains were sequenced from one sample in a study of shared clonotypes between healthy human individuals. Data came from immunoSEQ multiplex PCR; TCRdb stores just in-frame clones and leaves some out. The profile covers under 300,000 clones, with approximately 65% appearing a single time and roughly 10% taken by the ten largest. Sequenced: memory CD4+ T cells sorted from blood. Documented subset: CD45RA-negative fraction. The source of these receptors is a man aged 30 to 45 in good health.

This rearrangement joins TRBV2 to TRBJ2-1, with D tentatively TRBD2 (6 bases). Germline CDR1 SNHLY, CDR2 FYNNEI. Trimming pared 0 bases from V and 4 bases from J, leaving 13 bases between. The CDR3 contains 16 residues. This chain's CDR3 is CASSEALLAHYNEQFF. CDR3 DNA sequence: TGTGCCAGCAGTGAAGCGCTTCTAGCGCATTACAATGAGCAGTTCTTC.

This chain uses TRBV19 with TRBJ2-5; D is possibly TRBD2 (6 bases). This CDR3 region has 15 residues. With 4 bases removed from V and 2 bases from J, the gap between germline ends came to 14 bases. Per the germline V gene, CDR1 is LNHDA and CDR2 is SQIVND (reference sequence). Here the CDR3 DNA reads TGTGCCAGTAGTACCCTCCGAGCGGGTCAAGAGACCCAGTACTTC. It codes for CASSTLRAGQETQYF.

About this clone itself: Other nucleotide sequences in the sample specify the same CDR3. In nucleotides, the CDR3 is TGTGCCAGCTCACCAGGGCAGCAAGAGACCCAGTACTTC. Translating gives CASSPGQQETQYF. V gene TRBV18 combines with J gene TRBJ2-5, with D unclear. The CDR3 length is 13 residues. Germline V gene data show CDR1 as KGHSH and CDR2 as LQKENI. V dropped 2 bases and J dropped 2 bases, with 6 bases sitting between them.

This clone occurred many times. J is TRBJ1-1 and V is TRBV19, with D hard to call. The CDR3 has 11 residues. The ends were cut back, 6 bases at V and 7 bases at J, with 9 bases in the middle. Germline V CDR1 and CDR2: LNHDA, SQIVND (reference sequence). The CDR3 loop reads CASRAFGEAFF. In DNA form, the CDR3 reads TGTGCCAGTAGGGCCTTCGGTGAAGCTTTCTTT.

On this clone: A much more abundant neighbour one base away suggests this may be a read error. The V call is TRBV5-1, the J call TRBJ2-1; 14 nucleotides align to TRBD2. Germline V CDR1 and CDR2: SGHRS, YFSETQ. V was clipped by 4 bases and J by 3 bases; unmatched bases: 12. This CDR3 has 19 amino acids. The CDR3 loop reads CASSPGLAGVVGYYNEQFF. Here the CDR3 DNA reads TGCGCCAGCAGCCCGGGACTAGCGGGAGTGGTAGGATACTACAATGAGCAGTTCTTC.

The chain links TRBV6-1 to TRBJ1-2; D uncertain. The CDR3 is 14 residues long. Per the germline V gene, CDR1 is MNHNS and CDR2 is SASEGT. Trimming shortened V by 8 bases and J by 1 base, and 14 bases separated the two germline ends. The CDR3 region is CASARAGDNYGYTF. The CDR3 DNA reads as TGTGCCAGCGCCCGGGCCGGGGATAACTATGGCTACACCTTC.